The clone carrying this T cell receptor beta chain has a count of ten or more. TCRdb itself ran the 5' RACE reads through MiXCR, one entry per CDR3 protein. The sample includes about 330,000 distinct CDR3 sequences, 4.1% of them seen just once. This sample was included in a study of T cells after yellow fever vaccination. About the research overall: With SMART-Seq v4 Ultra Low Input, the fractions containing low cell numbers were prepared.

Trimming took off 3 bases at V and 7 bases at J, with 16 bases between the two ends. This CDR3 is built from 15 residues. Germline CDR1 is SNHLY and CDR2 is FYNNEI. The sample consisted of PBMCs, taken 5 days after the yellow fever booster vaccination. The genes are TRBV2 and TRBJ2-1, with D possibly being TRBD2 (6 bases). This TCR came from a man aged 18 to 30 who received the YFV17D yellow fever vaccine. The CDR3 protein is CASSDIAVELNEQFF. The CDR3 DNA follows: TGTGCCAGCAGTGACATAGCGGTCGAGTTGAATGAGCAGTTCTTC.